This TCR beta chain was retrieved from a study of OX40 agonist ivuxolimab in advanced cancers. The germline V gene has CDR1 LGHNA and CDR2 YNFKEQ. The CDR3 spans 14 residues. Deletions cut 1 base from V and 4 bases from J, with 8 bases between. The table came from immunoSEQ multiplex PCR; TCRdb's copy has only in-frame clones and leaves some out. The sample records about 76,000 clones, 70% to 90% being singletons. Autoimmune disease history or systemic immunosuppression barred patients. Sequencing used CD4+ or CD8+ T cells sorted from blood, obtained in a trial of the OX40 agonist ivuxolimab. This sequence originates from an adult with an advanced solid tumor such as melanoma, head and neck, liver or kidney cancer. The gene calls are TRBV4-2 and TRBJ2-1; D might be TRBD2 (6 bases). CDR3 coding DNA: TGTGCCAGCAGCCAAGGGGGGGAATACAATGAGCAGTTCTTC. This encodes CASSQGGEYNEQFF.